The next 30 T cell receptor beta chains were all read from a single sample in a study of T cells expressing NK-cell markers. From the 5' RACE reads, TCRdb lists one entry per CDR3 protein and no DNA. This sample's clone table lists 500,000 or so distinct CDR3 sequences. The sequencing sample was made of blood T cells: a sorted CD56 or NKG2C T cell subset, CD4+ or CD8+ T cells, or bulk PBMC T cells (not recorded which). All receptors derive from a man in his late teens or twenties in good health.

This sequence joins TRBV29-1 and TRBJ2-2; TCRdb selects TRBD2, and the lack of DNA leaves this call unchecked. CDR3 length: 13 residues. Per the germline V gene, CDR1 is SQVTM and CDR2 is ANQGSEA. Here the CDR3 reads CSVWRVGTGELFF.

The chain is built from TRBV7-9 and TRBJ2-1; TCRdb returns TRBD2, unconfirmable since there is no DNA. Germline assignment: CDR1 SEHNR and CDR2 FQNEAQ (reference sequence). The CDR3 totals 15 residues. The CDR3: CASSLAHGSSNEQFF.

The V gene is TRBV18, the J gene TRBJ2-1. The CDR3 contains 15 residues. CDR1 and CDR2 from the germline V gene are KGHSH and LQKENI. CDR3 residues: CASSPGWEAYNEQFF.

The chain recombines TRBV20-1 with TRBJ2-7. The CDR3 is 12 amino acids. From germline, CDR1 is DFQATT and CDR2 SNEGSKA (reference sequence). CDR3 sequence reads: CSAVAGLDEQYF.

The chain couples TRBV5-5 to TRBJ2-2; TCRdb designates TRBD1, a call that cannot be tested without DNA. Germline values: CDR1 SGHKS, CDR2 YYEKEE (reference sequence). The CDR3 length is 16 residues. This chain's CDR3 is CASSLSGTGMGGELFF. Variable domain in full (rest from reference TRBV5-5 and TRBJ2-2): DAGVTQSPTHLIKTRGQQVTLRCSPISGHKSVSWYQQVLGQGPQFIFQYYEKEERGRGNFPDRFSARQFPNYSSELNVNALLLGDSALYLCASSLSGTGMGGELFFGEGSRLTVL.

The chain couples TRBV5-8 to TRBJ2-1; TCRdb reports TRBD2, a call that lacks DNA to check it against. CDR3 length: 13 amino acids. Per germline, CDR1 SGHTS and CDR2 YDEGEE. CDR3 in amino acids: CASSLGREDEQFF.

The chain carries TRBV5-6 and TRBJ1-2. Per germline, CDR1 SGHDT and CDR2 YYEEEE. The CDR3 is 14 amino acids. This CDR3 reads CASSGARGNYGYTF.

The chain combines TRBV15 with TRBJ1-5; the D gene TCRdb calls, TRBD1, cannot be checked with no DNA. Germline V gene sequence: CDR1 LNHNV, CDR2 YYDKDF (reference sequence). The CDR3 consists of 13 residues. CDR3 residues: CATSRRDDQPQHF.

The rearrangement links TRBV24-1 to TRBJ2-7; TCRdb's D gene call, TRBD1, goes unchecked for lack of DNA. This CDR3 is 15 amino acids long. The germline V gene encodes CDR1 KGHDR and CDR2 SFDVKD. The CDR3 loop reads CATSDATGPVFEQYF.

The gene calls are TRBV30 and TRBJ2-5; TCRdb reports TRBD2, a call that lacks DNA to check it against. The CDR3 loop spans 15 amino acids. CDR1 is GTSNPN, CDR2 SVGIG, per germline (reference sequence). The CDR3 spells CAWGWPSGSRETQYF.

This chain joins TRBV6-5 and TRBJ1-3; TCRdb gives TRBD1 as the D gene, but with no DNA this cannot be confirmed. The CDR3 runs to 15 residues. Germline assignment: CDR1 MNHEY and CDR2 SVGAGI. The CDR3 region is CASSRGGGIGNTIYF.

V usage is TRBV20-1 and J usage is TRBJ2-1; TCRdb designates TRBD1, a call that cannot be tested without DNA. This CDR3 spans 16 amino acids. The germline CDR1 and CDR2 sequences are DFQATT and SNEGSKA (reference sequence). CDR3 region: CSAREVRGRVNNEQFF.

CDR3 region: CATWTDGQPQHF. The rearrangement links TRBV24-1 to TRBJ1-5. The CDR3 contains 12 residues. The germline V gene has CDR1 KGHDR and CDR2 SFDVKD.

V gene TRBV2 combines with J gene TRBJ1-1; TCRdb's D gene call, TRBD1, goes unchecked for lack of DNA. CDR3 size: 13 residues. Germline V gene sequence: CDR1 SNHLY, CDR2 FYNNEI. The CDR3 loop reads CASRDRGLFEAFF.

The chain recombines TRBV29-1 with TRBJ1-1; absent DNA, TCRdb's TRBD1 call cannot be checked. The CDR3 runs 11 residues. CDR1 and CDR2 (germline): SQVTM, ANQGSEA. The CDR3 is CSVAWGTEAFF.

The CDR3 spells CASSQVLGSGRGANNSPLHF. V is TRBV3-1 and J is TRBJ1-6; TCRdb returns TRBD1, unconfirmable since there is no DNA. Germline V CDR1 and CDR2: LGHDT, YNNKEL (reference sequence). CDR3 length: 20 residues.

The rearrangement uses TRBV7-9 and TRBJ2-1; lacking DNA, the TRBD2 call made by TCRdb goes unchecked. The germline gives CDR1 SEHNR, CDR2 FQNEAQ (reference sequence). This CDR3 is 17 amino acids long. CDR3 protein: CASSSYGGLADYNEQFF.

V and J are TRBV15 and TRBJ2-1; TCRdb calls TRBD2, which cannot be checked without DNA. The CDR3 is made up of 14 amino acids. The V gene's germline CDR1 is LNHNV and CDR2 YYDKDF (reference sequence). CDR3 protein: CATARSGSSNEQFF.

V is TRBV29-1 and J is TRBJ1-4. Germline V CDR1 and CDR2: SQVTM, ANQGSEA. CDR3 size: 12 residues. CDR3 sequence: CSVYMSKEKLFF. Complete variable domain (other parts from reference TRBV29-1 and TRBJ1-4): SAVISQKPSRDICQRGTSLTIQCQVDSQVTMMFWYRQQPGQSLTLIATANQGSEATYESGFVIDKFPISRPNLTFSTLTVSNMSPEDSSIYLCSVYMSKEKLFFGSGTQLSVL.

The V call is TRBV29-1, the J call TRBJ1-2; TCRdb designates TRBD1, a call that cannot be tested without DNA. The CDR3 spans 15 residues. CDR1 and CDR2 (germline): SQVTM, ANQGSEA. CDR3 in amino acids: CSVESGTGVYSGYTF. The variable domain in full, completed from reference TRBV29-1 and TRBJ1-2, reads SAVISQKPSRDICQRGTSLTIQCQVDSQVTMMFWYRQQPGQSLTLIATANQGSEATYESGFVIDKFPISRPNLTFSTLTVSNMSPEDSSIYLCSVESGTGVYSGYTFGSGTRLTVV.

V usage is TRBV20-1 and J usage is TRBJ2-2; TCRdb reports TRBD1, a call that lacks DNA to check it against. CDR1 and CDR2 (germline): DFQATT, SNEGSKA (reference sequence). The CDR3 loop spans 14 amino acids. CDR3: CSAHRRGEGGELFF.

The rearrangement links TRBV25-1 to TRBJ2-7. CDR1 and CDR2 from the germline V gene are MGHDK and SYGVNS. This CDR3 spans 13 amino acids. The CDR3 loop is CASSESPAYEQYF.

This chain connects TRBV5-1 to TRBJ1-1; TCRdb's D call, TRBD1, is unchecked because there is no DNA. Germline values: CDR1 SGHRS, CDR2 YFSETQ. This CDR3 spans 15 amino acids. CDR3 sequence: CASSLEQGVGTEAFF.

The genes are TRBV30 and TRBJ2-7. CDR3 length: 14 amino acids. Germline CDR1 is GTSNPN and CDR2 is SVGIG (reference sequence). The CDR3 loop is CAWSSERILTEQYF.

The J gene is TRBJ2-2, the V gene TRBV28; the D call from TCRdb, TRBD1, cannot be confirmed without DNA. From germline, CDR1 is MDHEN and CDR2 SYDVKM. The CDR3 runs to 13 residues. CDR3 sequence reads: CASSPPVAGELFF.

The V call is TRBV25-1, the J call TRBJ2-1; TCRdb returns TRBD1, unconfirmable since there is no DNA. The germline gives CDR1 MGHDK, CDR2 SYGVNS. The length of the CDR3 is 17 residues. The chain's CDR3 is CASSAQTGSGPYNEQFF.

The chain uses TRBV29-1 and TRBJ2-1; TCRdb's D call of TRBD2 is untestable without DNA. The germline gives CDR1 SQVTM, CDR2 ANQGSEA. The CDR3 is 14 amino acids. This CDR3 is CSAPTSGRNNEQFF.

The chain is built from TRBV12-3 or TRBV12-4 and TRBJ1-5; there is no DNA to check the TCRdb D call of TRBD1. This CDR3 has 13 residues. This CDR3 is CASNQDRYQPQHF.

This chain links TRBV20-1 with TRBJ2-5; the D call from TCRdb, TRBD2, cannot be confirmed without DNA. CDR1 and CDR2 (germline): DFQATT, SNEGSKA (reference sequence). This CDR3 spans 16 amino acids. The CDR3 is CSARRRTRTVIETQYF.

The rearrangement joins TRBV20-1 to TRBJ2-1; checking the TCRdb D call of TRBD1 is not possible without DNA. CDR1 and CDR2 (germline): DFQATT, SNEGSKA (reference sequence). The CDR3 is 15 residues long. The CDR3 sequence: CSARPRDRGPNEQFF.